The TCR beta chain described here comes from a study of identical twins. MiXCR, applied by TCRdb to the 5' RACE reads, yields one record per CDR3 protein. The sample consists of 1,800,000 or so distinct CDR3 sequences, around 29% of them appearing once. The study's findings and limits: Cord blood beta clonotypes that were abundant carried fewer insertions, and memory repertoires showed no such trend. Out-of-frame alpha sequences common to twins exhibited a surplus of low generation probability. Monozygotic twins shared more out-of-frame TCR alpha than recombination models predicted.

Healthy Caucasian donors formed the entire cohort. Note on this clonotype: Its antigen remains unidentified.

The source is a newborn girl in good health. The specimen was cord blood.

This chain's CDR3 is CASSRTGGLNEQYF. DNA for the CDR3: TGTGCCAGCAGCCGGACTGGCGGGTTAAACGAGCAGTACTTC. The V call is TRBV7-9, the J call TRBJ2-7; D is possibly TRBD2 (5 bases). The CDR3 has 14 amino acids. The germline V gene encodes CDR1 SEHNR and CDR2 FQNEAQ (reference sequence). V gave up 5 bases and J gave up 5 bases, with 16 bases separating them.